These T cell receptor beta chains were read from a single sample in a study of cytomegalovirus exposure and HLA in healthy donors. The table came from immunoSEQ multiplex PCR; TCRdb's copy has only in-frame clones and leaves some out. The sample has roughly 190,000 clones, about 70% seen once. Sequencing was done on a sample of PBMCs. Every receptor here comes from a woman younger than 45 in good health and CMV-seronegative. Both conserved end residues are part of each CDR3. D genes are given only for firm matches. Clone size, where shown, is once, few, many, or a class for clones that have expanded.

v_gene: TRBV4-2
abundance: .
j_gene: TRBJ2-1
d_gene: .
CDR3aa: CASSQESGEQFF
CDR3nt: TGTGCCAGCAGCCAAGAGAGTGGTGAGCAGTTCTTC

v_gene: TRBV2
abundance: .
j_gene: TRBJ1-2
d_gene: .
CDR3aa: CASSDGRGVVGYTF
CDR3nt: TGTGCCAGCAGTGATGGCAGGGGTGTTGTCGGCTACACCTTC

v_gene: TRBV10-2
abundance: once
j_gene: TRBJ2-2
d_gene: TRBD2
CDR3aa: CASRGEGLSGELFF
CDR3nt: TGCGCCAGCAGGGGGGAGGGGCTGTCGGGGGAGCTGTTTTTT

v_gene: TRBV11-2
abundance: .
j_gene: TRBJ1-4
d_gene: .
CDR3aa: CASSFLNPQAEKLFF
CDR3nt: TGTGCCAGCAGCTTCCTGAACCCCCAGGCGGAAAAACTGTTTTTT

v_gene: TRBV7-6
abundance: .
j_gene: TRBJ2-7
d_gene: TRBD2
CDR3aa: CASSLPRDSGLAGEYEQYF
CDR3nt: TGTGCCAGCAGCTTACCCCGGGACAGTGGGCTAGCGGGAGAGTACGAGCAGTACTTC

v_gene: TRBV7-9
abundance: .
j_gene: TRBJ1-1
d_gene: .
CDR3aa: CASRMDFEAFF
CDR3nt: TGTGCCAGCAGGATGGACTTTGAAGCTTTCTTT

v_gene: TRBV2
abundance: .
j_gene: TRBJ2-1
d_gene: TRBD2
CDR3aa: CASSGSPSGVYNEQFF
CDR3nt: TGTGCCAGCAGTGGCAGTCCTAGCGGGGTCTACAATGAGCAGTTCTTC

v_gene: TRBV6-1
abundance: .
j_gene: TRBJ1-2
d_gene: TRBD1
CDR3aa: CASSGTGAGGYTF
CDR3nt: TGTGCCAGCAGTGGGACAGGGGCGGGCGGCTACACCTTC

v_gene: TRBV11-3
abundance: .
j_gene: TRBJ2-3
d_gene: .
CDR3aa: CASSSRGTQYF
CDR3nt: TGTGCCAGCAGCTCCAGGGGTACGCAGTATTTT

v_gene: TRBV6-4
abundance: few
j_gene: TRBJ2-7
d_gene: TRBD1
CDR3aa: CASSALGTATYEQYF
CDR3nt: TGTGCCAGCAGTGCTTTAGGGACAGCGACCTACGAGCAGTACTTC

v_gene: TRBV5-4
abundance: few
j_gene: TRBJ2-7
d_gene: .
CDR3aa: CASSFGRGSSYEQYF
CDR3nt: TGTGCCAGCAGCTTCGGACGGGGGAGCTCCTACGAGCAGTACTTC

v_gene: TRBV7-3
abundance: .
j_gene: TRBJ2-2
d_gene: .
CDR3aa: CASSSTGNTGELFF
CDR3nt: TGTGCCAGCAGCTCGACAGGGAACACCGGGGAGCTGTTTTTT

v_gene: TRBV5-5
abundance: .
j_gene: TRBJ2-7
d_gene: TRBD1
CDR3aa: CASSPRGGQGTYEQYF
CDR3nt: TGTGCCAGCAGCCCGAGGGGGGGACAGGGTACCTACGAGCAGTACTTC

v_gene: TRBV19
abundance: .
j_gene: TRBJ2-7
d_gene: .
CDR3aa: CASSTYWGPDSYEQYF
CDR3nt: TGTGCCAGTAGTACCTATTGGGGGCCCGACTCCTACGAGCAGTACTTC

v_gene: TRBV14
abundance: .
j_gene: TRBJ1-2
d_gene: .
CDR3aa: CASSQAPRGRGTNYGYTF
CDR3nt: TGTGCCAGCAGCCAAGCACCACGCGGGAGGGGCACCAACTATGGCTACACCTTC

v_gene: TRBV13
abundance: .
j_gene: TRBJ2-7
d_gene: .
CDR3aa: CASSLGARTYEQYF
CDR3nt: TGTGCCAGCAGCTTGGGGGCCAGGACCTACGAGCAGTACTTC

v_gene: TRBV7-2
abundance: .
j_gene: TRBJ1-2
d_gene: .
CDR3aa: CASTTLQGMEGYGYTF
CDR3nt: TGTGCCAGCACGACCCTCCAGGGAATGGAGGGCTATGGCTACACCTTC